This TCR beta chain was sequenced in a study of Ad26.COV2.S vaccination and SARS-CoV-2 variants. Trimming stripped 1 base from V and 2 bases from J, with 11 bases between. In germline, CDR1 is SGHVS, CDR2 FNYEAQ. The CDR3 is made up of 15 amino acids. Described treatment: approximately 18 received Ad26.COV2.S at low or high dose, single or two shots; about 5 received placebo; per-sample allocation not given. Samples came from day 63 after the first vaccine or placebo injection. As concerns this clone: The antigen is unknown.

Study results and caveats: Measures of TCR breadth and depth may have fallen short of total T cell responses.

Measured with immunoSEQ multiplex PCR; TCRdb has only the in-frame clones, and not every one. The sample lists some 330,000 clones; almost 90% were seen once. The receptor comes from a person aged 18 to 65 who received the Ad26.COV2.S COVID-19 vaccine or a placebo. The specimen was peripheral blood, collected in a trial of Ad26.COV2.S vaccine versus placebo. The gene calls are TRBV7-6 and TRBJ2-5, with D hard to call. The DNA of the CDR3 is TGTGCCAGCAGCTTAGTTAGTCGGCTGCAAGAGACCCAGTACTTC. It is translated as CASSLVSRLQETQYF.